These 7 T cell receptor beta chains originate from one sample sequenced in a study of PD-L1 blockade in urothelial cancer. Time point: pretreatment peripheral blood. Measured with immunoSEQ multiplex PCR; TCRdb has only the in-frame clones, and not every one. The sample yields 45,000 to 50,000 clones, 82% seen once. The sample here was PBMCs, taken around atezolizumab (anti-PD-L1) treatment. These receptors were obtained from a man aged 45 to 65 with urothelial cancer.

Written as DNA, the CDR3 is TGTGCCAGCTCACCGATCGGGACTAGCGGGCCCAAGGGCTCCGCCGAGCAGTACGTC. Translating it yields CASSPIGTSGPKGSAEQYV. The J gene is TRBJ2-7, the V gene TRBV18; 12 nucleotides align to TRBD2. There are 19 residues in the CDR3. Germline loops: CDR1 KGHSH, CDR2 LQKENI. The V and J ends lost 3 bases and 6 bases, in that order; junction bases with no gene match: 18.

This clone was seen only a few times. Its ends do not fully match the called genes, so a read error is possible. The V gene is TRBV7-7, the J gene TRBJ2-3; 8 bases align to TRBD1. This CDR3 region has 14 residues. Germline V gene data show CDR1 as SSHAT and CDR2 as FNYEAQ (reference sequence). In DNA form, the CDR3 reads TGTGCTAGCAGCTTAGGGACAGGTTTAGATACGCAGTATTTT. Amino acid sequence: CASSLGTGLDTQYF.

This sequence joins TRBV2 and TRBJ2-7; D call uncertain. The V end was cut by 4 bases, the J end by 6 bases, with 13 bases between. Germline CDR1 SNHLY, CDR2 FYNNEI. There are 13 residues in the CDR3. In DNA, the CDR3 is TGTGCCAGCAGTGTTGACTTAAGTAGCGAGCAGTACTTC. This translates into CASSVDLSSEQYF.

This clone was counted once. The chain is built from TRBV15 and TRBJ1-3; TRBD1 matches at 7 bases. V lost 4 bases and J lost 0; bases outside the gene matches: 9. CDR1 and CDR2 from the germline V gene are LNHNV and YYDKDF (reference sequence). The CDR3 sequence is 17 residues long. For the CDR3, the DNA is TGTGCCACCAGCACACCCCAGGGGGGATTCTCTGGAAACACCATATATTTT. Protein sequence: CATSTPQGGFSGNTIYF.

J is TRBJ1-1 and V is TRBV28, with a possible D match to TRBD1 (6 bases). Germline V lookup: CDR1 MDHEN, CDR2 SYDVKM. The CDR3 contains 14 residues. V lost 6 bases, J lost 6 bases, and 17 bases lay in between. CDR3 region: CASRDTGLYPEAFF. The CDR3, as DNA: TGTGCCAGCAGGGACACAGGGCTGTACCCTGAAGCTTTCTTT.

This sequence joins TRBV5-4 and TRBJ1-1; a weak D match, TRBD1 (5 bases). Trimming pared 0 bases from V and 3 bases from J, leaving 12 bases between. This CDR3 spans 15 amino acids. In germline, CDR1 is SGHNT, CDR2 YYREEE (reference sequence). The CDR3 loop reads CASSLGARGDTEAFF. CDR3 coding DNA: TGTGCCAGCAGCTTGGGGGCTAGGGGCGACACTGAAGCTTTCTTT.

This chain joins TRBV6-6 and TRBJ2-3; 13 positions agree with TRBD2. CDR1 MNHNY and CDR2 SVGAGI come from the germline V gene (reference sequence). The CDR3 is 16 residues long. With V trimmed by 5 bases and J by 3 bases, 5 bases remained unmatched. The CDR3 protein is CASSAQTSGGTDTQYF. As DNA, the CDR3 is TGTGCCAGCAGTGCCCAGACTAGCGGGGGGACAGATACGCAGTATTTT.